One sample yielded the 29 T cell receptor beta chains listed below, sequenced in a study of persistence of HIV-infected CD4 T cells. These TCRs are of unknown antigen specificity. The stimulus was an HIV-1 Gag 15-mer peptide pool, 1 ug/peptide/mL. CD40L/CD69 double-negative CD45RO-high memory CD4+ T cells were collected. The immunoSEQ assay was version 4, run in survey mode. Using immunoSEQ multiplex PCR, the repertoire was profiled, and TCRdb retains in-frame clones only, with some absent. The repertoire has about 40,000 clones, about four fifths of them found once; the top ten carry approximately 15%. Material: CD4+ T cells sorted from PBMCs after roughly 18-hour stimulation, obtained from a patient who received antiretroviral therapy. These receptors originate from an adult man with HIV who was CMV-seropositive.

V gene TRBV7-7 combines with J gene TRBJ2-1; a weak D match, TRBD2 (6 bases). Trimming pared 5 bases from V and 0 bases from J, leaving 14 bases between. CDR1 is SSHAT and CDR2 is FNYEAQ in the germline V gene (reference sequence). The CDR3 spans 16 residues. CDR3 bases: TGTGCCAGCAGCCCTAGACTTAGCGGCTCCTACAATGAGCAGTTCTTC. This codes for CASSPRLSGSYNEQFF. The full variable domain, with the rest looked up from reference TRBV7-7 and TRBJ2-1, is GAGVSQSPRYKVTKRGQDVTLRCDPISSHATLYWYQQALGQGPEFLTYFNYEAQPDKSGLPSDRFSAERPEGSISTLTIQRTEQRDSAMYRCASSPRLSGSYNEQFFGPGTRLTVL.

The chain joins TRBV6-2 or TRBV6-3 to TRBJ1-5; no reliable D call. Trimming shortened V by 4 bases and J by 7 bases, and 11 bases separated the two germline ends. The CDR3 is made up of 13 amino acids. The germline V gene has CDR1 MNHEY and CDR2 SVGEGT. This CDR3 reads CASSSDRRQPQHF. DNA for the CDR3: TGTGCCAGCAGTTCGGATAGGCGGCAGCCCCAGCATTTT.

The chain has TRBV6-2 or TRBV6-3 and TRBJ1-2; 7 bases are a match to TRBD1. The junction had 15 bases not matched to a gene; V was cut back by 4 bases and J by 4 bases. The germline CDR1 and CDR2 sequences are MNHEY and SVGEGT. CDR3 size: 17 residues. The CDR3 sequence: CASSSVPIRQGVYGYTF. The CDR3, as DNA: TGTGCCAGCAGTTCCGTTCCTATTCGACAGGGCGTCTATGGCTACACCTTC.

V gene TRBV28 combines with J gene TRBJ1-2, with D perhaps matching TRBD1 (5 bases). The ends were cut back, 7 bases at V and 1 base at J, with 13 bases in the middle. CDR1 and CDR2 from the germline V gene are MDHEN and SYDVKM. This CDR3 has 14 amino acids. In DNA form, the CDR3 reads TGTGCCAGCACCCCCACCGGGGGTAACTATGGCTACACCTTC. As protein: CASTPTGGNYGYTF.

In DNA form, the CDR3 reads TGTGCCAGTAGTATCCGGGACAGGGCTGAAAAACTGTTTTTT. It yields the protein CASSIRDRAEKLFF. The chain links TRBV19 to TRBJ1-4; 9 bases align to TRBD1. Germline loops: CDR1 LNHDA, CDR2 SQIVND (reference sequence). V was pared by 3 bases and J by 7 bases, with 3 bases of the junction left unmatched. This CDR3 is built from 14 residues. The whole variable domain, filled in from reference TRBV19 and TRBJ1-4, reads DGGITQSPKYLFRKEGQNVTLSCEQNLNHDAMYWYRQDPGQGLRLIYYSQIVNDFQKGDIAEGYSVSREKKESFPLTVTSAQKNPTAFYLCASSIRDRAEKLFFGSGTQLSVL.

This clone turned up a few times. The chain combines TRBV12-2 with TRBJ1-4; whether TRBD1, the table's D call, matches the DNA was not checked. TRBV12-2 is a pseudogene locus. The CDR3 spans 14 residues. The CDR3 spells CGAGGMVTNEKLFF. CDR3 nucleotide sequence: TGTGGGGCAGGGGGGATGGTAACTAATGAAAAACTGTTTTTT.

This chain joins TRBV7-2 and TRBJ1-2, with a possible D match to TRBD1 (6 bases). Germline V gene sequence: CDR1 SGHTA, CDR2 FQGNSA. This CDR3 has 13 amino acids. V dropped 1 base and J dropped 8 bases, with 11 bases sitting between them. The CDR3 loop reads CASSLEWGAGYTF. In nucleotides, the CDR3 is TGTGCCAGCAGCTTAGAGTGGGGGGCGGGCTACACCTTC.

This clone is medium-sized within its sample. The chain's CDR3 is CASSQDLARSYTGELFF. In DNA form, the CDR3 reads TGTGCCAGCAGCCAAGATCTTGCTAGGTCGTACACCGGGGAGCTGTTTTTT. This sequence joins TRBV3-1 (or the pseudogene TRBV3-2) and TRBJ2-2, with unresolved D. The CDR3 loop spans 17 amino acids. Germline values: CDR1 LGHDT, CDR2 YNNKEL (reference sequence). V lost 0 bases, J lost 3 bases, and 14 bases lay in between.

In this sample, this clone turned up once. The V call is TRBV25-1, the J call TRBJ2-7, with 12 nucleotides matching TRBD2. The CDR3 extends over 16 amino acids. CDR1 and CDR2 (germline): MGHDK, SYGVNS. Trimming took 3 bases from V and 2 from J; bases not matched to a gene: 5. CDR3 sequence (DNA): TGTGCCAGCAGTGACCCGGGACTAGCGGGTACCTACGAGCAGTACTTC. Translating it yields CASSDPGLAGTYEQYF.

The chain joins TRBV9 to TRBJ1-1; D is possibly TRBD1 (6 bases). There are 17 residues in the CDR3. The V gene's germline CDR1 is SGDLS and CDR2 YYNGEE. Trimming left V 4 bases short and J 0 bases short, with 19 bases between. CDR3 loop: CASSLGGFSLMNTEAFF. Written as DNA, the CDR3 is TGTGCCAGCAGCTTAGGGGGTTTTTCACTTATGAACACTGAAGCTTTCTTT.

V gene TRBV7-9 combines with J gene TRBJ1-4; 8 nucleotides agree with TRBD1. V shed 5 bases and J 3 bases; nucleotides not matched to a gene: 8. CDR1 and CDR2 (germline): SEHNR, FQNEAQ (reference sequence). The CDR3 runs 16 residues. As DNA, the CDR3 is TGTGCCAGCAGCGGGAGACAGGGGCTTGCTAATGAAAAACTGTTTTTT. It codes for CASSGRQGLANEKLFF.

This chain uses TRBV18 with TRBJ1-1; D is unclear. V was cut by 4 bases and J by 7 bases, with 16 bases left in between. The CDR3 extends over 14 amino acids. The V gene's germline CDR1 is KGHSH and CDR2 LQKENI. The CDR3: CASSLPPREFEAFF. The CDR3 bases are TGTGCCAGCTCACTTCCCCCCCGAGAATTTGAAGCTTTCTTT.

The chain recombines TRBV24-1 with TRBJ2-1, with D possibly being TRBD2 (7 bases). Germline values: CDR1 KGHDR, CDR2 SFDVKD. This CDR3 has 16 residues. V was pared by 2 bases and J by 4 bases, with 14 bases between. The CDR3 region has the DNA TGTGCCACCAGTGATTCGGCTAGCGGACAGTACAATGAGCAGTTCTTC. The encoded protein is CATSDSASGQYNEQFF.

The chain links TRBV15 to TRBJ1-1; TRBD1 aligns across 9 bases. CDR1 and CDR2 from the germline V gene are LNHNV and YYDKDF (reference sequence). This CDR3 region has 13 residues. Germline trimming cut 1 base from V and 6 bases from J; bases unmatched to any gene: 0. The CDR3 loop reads CATSRGDRAEAFF. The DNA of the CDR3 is TGTGCCACCAGCAGAGGGGACAGGGCTGAAGCTTTCTTT.

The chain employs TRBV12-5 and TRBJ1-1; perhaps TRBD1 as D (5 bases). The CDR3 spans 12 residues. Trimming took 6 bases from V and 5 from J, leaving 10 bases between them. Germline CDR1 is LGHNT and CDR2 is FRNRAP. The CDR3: CASGEGRTEAFF. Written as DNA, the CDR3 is TGTGCTAGTGGCGAGGGACGTACTGAAGCTTTCTTT.

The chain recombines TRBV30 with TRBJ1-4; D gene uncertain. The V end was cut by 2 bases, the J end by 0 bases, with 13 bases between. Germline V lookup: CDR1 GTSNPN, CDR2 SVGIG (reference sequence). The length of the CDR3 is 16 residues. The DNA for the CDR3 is TGTGCCTGGAGTCGTGGGAGGGCTTCAACTAATGAAAAACTGTTTTTT. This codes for CAWSRGRASTNEKLFF.

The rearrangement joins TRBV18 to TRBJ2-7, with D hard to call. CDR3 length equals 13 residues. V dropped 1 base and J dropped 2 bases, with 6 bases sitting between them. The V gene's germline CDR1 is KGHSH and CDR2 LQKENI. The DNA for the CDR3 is TGTGCCAGCTCACCACAGAGACCCTACGAGCAGTACTTC. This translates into CASSPQRPYEQYF.

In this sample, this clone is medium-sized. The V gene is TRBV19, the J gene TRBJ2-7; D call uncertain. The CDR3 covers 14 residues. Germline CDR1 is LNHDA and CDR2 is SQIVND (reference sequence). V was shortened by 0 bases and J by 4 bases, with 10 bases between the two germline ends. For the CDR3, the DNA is TGTGCCAGTAGTATAGATGTACAGACTTACGAGCAGTACTTC. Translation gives CASSIDVQTYEQYF.

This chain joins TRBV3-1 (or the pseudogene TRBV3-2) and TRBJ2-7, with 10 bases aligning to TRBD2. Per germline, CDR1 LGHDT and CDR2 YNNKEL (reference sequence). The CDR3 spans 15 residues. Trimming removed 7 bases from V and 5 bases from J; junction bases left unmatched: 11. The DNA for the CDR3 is TGTGCCAGCACCACTCAACTAGCGGGAAGGAACGAGCAGTACTTC. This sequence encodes CASTTQLAGRNEQYF.

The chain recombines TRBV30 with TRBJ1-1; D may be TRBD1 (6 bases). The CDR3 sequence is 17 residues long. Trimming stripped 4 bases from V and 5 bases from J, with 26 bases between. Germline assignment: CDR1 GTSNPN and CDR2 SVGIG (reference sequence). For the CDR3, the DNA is TGTGCCTGGAAGGAGGGCGGGACAACCTCTCGAGGGACTGAAGCTTTCTTT. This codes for CAWKEGGTTSRGTEAFF.

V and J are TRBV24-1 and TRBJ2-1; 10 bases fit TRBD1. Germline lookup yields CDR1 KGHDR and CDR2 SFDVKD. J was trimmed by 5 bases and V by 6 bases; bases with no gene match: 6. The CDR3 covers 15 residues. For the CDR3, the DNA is TGTGCCACCAGTAAGGACAGGGGGTCTAACAATGAGCAGTTCTTC. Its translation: CATSKDRGSNNEQFF.

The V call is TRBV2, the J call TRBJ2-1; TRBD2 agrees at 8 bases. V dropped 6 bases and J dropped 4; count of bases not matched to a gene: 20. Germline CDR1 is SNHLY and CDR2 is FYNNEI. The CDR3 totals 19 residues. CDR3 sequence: CASRGTRGDPNKIYNEQFF. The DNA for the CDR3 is TGTGCCAGCAGGGGGACTAGGGGCGATCCAAATAAAATATACAATGAGCAGTTCTTC.

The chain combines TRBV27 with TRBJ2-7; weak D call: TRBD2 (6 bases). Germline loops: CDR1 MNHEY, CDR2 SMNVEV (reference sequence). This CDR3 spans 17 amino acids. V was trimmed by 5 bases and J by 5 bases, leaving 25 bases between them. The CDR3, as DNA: TGTGCCAGCAGTCGAAGGCCTCCCACGAGCGGGTTTCACGAGCAGTACTTC. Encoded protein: CASSRRPPTSGFHEQYF.

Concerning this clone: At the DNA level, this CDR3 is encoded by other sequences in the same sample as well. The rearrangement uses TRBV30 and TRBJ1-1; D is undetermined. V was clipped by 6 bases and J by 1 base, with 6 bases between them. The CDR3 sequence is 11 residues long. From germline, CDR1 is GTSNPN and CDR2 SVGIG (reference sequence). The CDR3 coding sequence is TGTGCCTGCGAACGGAACACTGAAGCTTTCTTT. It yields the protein CACERNTEAFF.

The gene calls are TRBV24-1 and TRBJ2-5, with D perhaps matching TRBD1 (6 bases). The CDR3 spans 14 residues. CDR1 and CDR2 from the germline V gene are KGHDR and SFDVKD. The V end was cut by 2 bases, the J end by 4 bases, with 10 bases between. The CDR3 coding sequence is TGTGCCACCAGTGATTCCACAGGGTTAGAGACCCAGTACTTC. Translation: CATSDSTGLETQYF.

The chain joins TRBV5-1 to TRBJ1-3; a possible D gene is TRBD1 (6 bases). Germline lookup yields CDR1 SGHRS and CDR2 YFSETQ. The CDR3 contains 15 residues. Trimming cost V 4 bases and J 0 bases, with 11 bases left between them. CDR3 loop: CASSGGQNSGNTIYF. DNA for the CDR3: TGCGCCAGCAGCGGCGGACAGAACTCTGGAAACACCATATATTTT.

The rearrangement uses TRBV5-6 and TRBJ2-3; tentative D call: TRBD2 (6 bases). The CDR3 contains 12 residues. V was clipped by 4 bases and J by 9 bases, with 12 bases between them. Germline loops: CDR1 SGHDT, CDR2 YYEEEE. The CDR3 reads CASSRETGTQYF. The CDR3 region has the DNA TGTGCCAGCAGCCGGGAGACGGGGACGCAGTATTTT.

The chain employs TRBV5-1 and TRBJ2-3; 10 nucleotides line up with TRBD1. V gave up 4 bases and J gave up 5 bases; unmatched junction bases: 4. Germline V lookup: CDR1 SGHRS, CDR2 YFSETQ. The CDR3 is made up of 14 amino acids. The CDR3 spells CASSRTGGKDTQYF. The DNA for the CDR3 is TGCGCCAGCAGCCGGACAGGGGGTAAAGATACGCAGTATTTT.

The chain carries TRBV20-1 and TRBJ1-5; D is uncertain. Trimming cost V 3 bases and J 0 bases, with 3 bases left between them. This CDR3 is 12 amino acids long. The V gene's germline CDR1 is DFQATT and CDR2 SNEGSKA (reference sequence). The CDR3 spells CSASYSNQPQHF. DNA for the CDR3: TGCAGTGCTAGTTATAGCAATCAGCCCCAGCATTTT.